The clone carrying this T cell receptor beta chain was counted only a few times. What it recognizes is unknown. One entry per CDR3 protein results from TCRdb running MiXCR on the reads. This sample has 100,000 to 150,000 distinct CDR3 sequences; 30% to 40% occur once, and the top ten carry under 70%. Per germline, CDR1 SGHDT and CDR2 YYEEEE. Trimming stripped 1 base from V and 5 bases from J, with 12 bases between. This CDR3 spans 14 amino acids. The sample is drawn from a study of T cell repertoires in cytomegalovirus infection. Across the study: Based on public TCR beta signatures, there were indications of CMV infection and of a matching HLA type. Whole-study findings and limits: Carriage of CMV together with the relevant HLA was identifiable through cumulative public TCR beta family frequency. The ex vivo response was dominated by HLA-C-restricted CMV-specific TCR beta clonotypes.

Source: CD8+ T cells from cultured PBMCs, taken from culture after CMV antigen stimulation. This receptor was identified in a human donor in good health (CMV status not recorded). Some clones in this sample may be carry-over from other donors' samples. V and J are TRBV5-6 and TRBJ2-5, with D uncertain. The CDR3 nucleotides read TGTGCCAGCAGCTTGATGTGGGAACTGGAGACCCAGTACTTC. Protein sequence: CASSLMWELETQYF.